The sample holds a few counts of the clone carrying this T cell receptor (beta chain). The antigen remains unidentified. The data derive from a study of blood T cells in healthy people across ages. A second PCR, run for about 7 to 11 cycles, used a sample-barcoded 5' primer plus a J-beta primer mix. MiXCR, applied by TCRdb to the 5' RACE reads, yields one record per CDR3 protein. Among some 780,000 distinct CDR3 sequences listed, roughly three fifths were seen once. Notes on the study in general: The study lacked donor CMV status, which possibly confounded expanded clonotype changes.

The sequence was obtained from a man aged 35-49 years in good health. The source material was blood.

The CDR3: CASSQDRTNGSPLHF. CDR3 nucleotides: TGCGCCAGCAGCCAAGATAGGACTAACGGATCACCCCTCCACTTT. The V and J genes are TRBV4-1 and TRBJ1-6; D not resolved. The CDR3 runs 15 residues. In germline, CDR1 is MGHRA, CDR2 YSYEKL. V lost 0 bases, J lost 10 bases, and 13 bases lay in between.